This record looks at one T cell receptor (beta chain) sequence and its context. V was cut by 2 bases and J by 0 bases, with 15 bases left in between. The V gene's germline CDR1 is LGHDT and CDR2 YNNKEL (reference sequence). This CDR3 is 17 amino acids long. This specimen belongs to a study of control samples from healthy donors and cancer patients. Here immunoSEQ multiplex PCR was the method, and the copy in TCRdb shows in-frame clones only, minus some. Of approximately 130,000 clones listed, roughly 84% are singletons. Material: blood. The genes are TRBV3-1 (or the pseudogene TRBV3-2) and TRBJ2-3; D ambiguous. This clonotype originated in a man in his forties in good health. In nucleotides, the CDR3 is TGTGCCAGCAGCCAACTAATTTCCGGCGGTAGCACAGATACGCAGTATTTT. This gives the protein CASSQLISGGSTDTQYF.